This T cell receptor beta chain is drawn from a study of neurological immune-mediated disorders. General study results and limits: Private repertoires in all groups were suggested by the finding that expanded clones across subjects shared no CDR3 amino acid sequences.

The CDR3 spans 14 residues. In germline, CDR1 is SEHNR, CDR2 FQNEAQ (reference sequence). Trimming stripped 0 bases from V and 1 base from J, with 6 bases between. Specified time point: longitudinal time-point 3. PBMCs stored at -80 C, 2 million in total, were the source of the unsorted libraries. The cDNA was generated by 5'RACE with 10-nucleotide random UMIs. TCRdb passed the 5' RACE reads through MiXCR, listing each CDR3 protein once. Of tens of thousands of distinct CDR3 sequences in the sample, roughly 8.8% were seen once. For this clonotype: As yet, its antigen is unknown.

The TCR originated in a woman aged 35 to 49 in good health. The rearrangement uses TRBV7-9 and TRBJ1-1; the D is unclear. The sample was PBMCs. CDR3 nucleotide sequence: TGTGCCAGCAGCTTAGCCGGAGGGAACACTGAAGCTTTCTTT. The encoded protein is CASSLAGGNTEAFF.